These 3 T cell receptor beta chains originate from one sample sequenced in a study of persistence of HIV-infected CD4 T cells. The immunoSEQ assay was version 4, run in survey mode. Assay used: immunoSEQ multiplex PCR; TCRdb lists only in-frame clones, some missing. The profile covers fewer than 45,000 clones, with around 90% appearing a single time and 0.4% to 0.5% taken by the ten largest. These TCRs are of unknown antigen specificity. Nonspecific anti-CD3/anti-CD28 bead stimulation represents the broad CD4+ T cell repertoire. Sorting of responding CD4+ T cells relied on upregulated CD40 ligand together with CD69. Sequences were derived from CD4+ T cells sorted from PBMCs after 18-hour stimulation, sampled from a patient who received antiretroviral therapy. These TCRs come from an adult woman with HIV who was CMV-seropositive.

The V call is TRBV27, the J call TRBJ1-2; D perhaps matches TRBD1 (6 bases). Germline V gives CDR1 MNHEY, CDR2 SMNVEV (reference sequence). This CDR3 contains 13 residues. Trimming left V 6 bases short and J 3 bases short, with 11 bases between. The CDR3 region is CASSPHRDYGYTF. The CDR3 nucleotides read TGTGCCAGCAGCCCCCACAGGGACTATGGCTACACCTTC.

J is TRBJ1-1 and V is TRBV7-6; 11 bases are shared with TRBD1. The V and J ends lost 2 bases and 4 bases, in that order; junction bases with no gene match: 6. This CDR3 is 16 amino acids long. Germline V gene data show CDR1 as SGHVS and CDR2 as FNYEAQ. In nucleotides, the CDR3 is TGTGCCAGCAGCTTAACCGGCGGGACAGGGGGCACTGAAGCTTTCTTT. This encodes CASSLTGGTGGTEAFF.

J is TRBJ1-1 and V is TRBV9; 7 bases map to TRBD1. V shed 3 bases and J 4 bases; nucleotides not matched to a gene: 12. The CDR3 covers 16 residues. CDR1 is SGDLS and CDR2 is YYNGEE in the germline V gene. The CDR3 spells CASSAPLGTEGTEAFF. The CDR3 nucleotides read TGTGCCAGCAGCGCCCCTCTAGGGACAGAGGGCACTGAAGCTTTCTTT.